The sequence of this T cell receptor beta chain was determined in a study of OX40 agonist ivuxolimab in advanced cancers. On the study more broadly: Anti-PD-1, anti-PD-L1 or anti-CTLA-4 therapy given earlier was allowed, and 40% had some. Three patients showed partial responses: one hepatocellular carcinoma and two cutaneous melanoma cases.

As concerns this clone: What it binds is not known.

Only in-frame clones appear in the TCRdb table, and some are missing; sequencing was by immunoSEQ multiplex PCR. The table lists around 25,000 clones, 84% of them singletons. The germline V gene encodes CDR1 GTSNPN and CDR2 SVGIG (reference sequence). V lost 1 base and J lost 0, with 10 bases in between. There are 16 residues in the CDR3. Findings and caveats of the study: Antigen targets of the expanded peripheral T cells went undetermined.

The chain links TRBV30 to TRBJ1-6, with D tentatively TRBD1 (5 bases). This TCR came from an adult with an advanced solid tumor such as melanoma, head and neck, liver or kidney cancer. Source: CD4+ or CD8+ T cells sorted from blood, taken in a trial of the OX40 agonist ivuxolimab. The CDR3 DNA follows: TGTGCCTGGAGTGCTGACGGGGGCTCCTATAATTCACCCCTCCACTTT. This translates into CAWSADGGSYNSPLHF.